This TCR beta chain was captured by sequencing in a study of shared clonotypes between healthy human individuals. This clone has a count of ten or more. Its specificity is not known. Only in-frame clones appear in the TCRdb table, and some are missing; sequencing was by immunoSEQ multiplex PCR. The sample holds roughly 760,000 clones, roughly 70% seen once. The CDR3 contains 17 residues. Germline CDR1 reads SEHNR; CDR2 reads FQNEAQ (reference sequence). With 5 bases clipped from V and 6 bases from J, the junction kept 12 bases outside the gene matches. Whole-study results and caveats: Clonotype sharing among donors, it was expected, would be affected by sequencing depth. Sharing across several donors was seen in 4% to 6.5% of naive CD4 clonotypes. The four-donor shared clonotypes exceeded non-shared clonotypes in generation probability, with non-shared ones scoring lower.

The clonotype was recovered from a woman in her twenties or thirties in good health. This sequence joins TRBV7-9 and TRBJ1-6; 8 nucleotides line up with TRBD1. Sequenced: memory CD4+ T cells sorted from blood. Described subset: CD45RA-negative fraction. The chain's CDR3 is CASSPSGGRTINSPLHF. CDR3 sequence (DNA): TGTGCCAGCAGCCCATCAGGGGGCCGGACGATTAATTCACCCCTCCACTTT.